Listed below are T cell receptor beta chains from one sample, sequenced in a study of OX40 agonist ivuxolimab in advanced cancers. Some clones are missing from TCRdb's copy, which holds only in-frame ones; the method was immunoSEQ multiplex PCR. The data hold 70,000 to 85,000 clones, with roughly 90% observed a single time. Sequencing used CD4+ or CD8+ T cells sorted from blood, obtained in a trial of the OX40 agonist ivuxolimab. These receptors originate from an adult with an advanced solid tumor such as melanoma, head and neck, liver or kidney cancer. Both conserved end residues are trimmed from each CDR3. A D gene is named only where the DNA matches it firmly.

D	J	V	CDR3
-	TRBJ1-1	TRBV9	ASSPRQRGREAF
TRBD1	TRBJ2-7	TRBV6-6	AIRQGAPYEQY
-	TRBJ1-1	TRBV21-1	ASSRRQGIFTEAF
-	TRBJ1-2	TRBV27	ASSAQTGVDGYT
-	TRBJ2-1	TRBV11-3	ASSSSGASEQF
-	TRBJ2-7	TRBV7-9	ASSTVIIGSLSYEQY
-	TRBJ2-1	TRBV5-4	ASSFDWAPGQNEQF
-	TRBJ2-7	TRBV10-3	AISESEIREQY
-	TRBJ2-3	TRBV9	ASSAESGADTQY
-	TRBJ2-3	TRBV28	ASSQSAGPYTDTQY
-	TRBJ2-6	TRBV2	ASNGRNSGANVLT
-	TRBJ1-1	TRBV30	AWTRQENTEAF
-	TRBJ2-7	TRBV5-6	ASSSTYEQY
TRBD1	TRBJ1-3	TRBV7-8	ASSYKQGVSGNTIY
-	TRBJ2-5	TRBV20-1	SARGETQY
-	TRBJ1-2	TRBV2	ASLQGAYGYT
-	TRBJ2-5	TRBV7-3	ASSLGAGKETQY
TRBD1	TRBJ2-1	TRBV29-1	SVNVQGALYNEQF
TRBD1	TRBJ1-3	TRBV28	ASSSQGAEGNTIY
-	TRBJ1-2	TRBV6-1	ASSDAVGYGYT
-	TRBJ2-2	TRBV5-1	ASSLTGTWAGELF
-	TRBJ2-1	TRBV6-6	ASSAGPSYNEQF
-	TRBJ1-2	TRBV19	ASSAWAPDKNDGYT
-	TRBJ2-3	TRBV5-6	ASSLGQGVRKSDTQY
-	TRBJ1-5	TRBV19	ATDDGLNQPQH
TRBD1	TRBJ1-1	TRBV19	ASGDRNTEAF
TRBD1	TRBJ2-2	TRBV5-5	ASIRQGDGELF
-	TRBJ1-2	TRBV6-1	ASTLAANYGYT
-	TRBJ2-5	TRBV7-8	ASSNDNALYQETQY
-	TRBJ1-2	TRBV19	ATNERGRLH
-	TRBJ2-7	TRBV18	ASSPGRSSYEQY
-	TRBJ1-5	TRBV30	AWSVRSVRLGNQPQH
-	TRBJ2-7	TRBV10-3	ASTPGQNLEQY
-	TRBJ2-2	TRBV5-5	ASSLRNTGELF
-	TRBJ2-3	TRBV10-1	ASSEGLYRDEDTQY
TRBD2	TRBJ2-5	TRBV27	ASSLGTSGDQETQY
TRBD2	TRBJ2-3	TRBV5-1	ASSLALLAAFTDTQY
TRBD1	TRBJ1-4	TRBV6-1	ASRITGGTNEKLF
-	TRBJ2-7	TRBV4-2	ASSQDPTAPSGEQY
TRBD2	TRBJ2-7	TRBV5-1	ASSYSGTTSYEQY
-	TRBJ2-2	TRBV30	AWSVGRTGSNTGELF
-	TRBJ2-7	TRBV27	ASGRKVLYEQY
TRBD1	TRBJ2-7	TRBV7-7	ASSRDRLNEQY
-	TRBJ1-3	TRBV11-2	ASSSSVGRQGPGNTIY
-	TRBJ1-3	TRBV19	ASSIGLLGRSGNTIY
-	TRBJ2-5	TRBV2	ASNREGEGTQY
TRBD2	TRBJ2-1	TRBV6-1	ASRGTSGLYNEQF
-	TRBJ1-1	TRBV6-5	ASSQSFPNTEAF
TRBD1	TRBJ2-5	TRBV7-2	ASSLFGQGARETQY
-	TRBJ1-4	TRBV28	ATLLEKLF
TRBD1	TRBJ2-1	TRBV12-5	ASGRQGVRGINEQF
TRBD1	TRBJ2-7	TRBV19	ASSTSGQGKNEQY
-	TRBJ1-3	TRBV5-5	ASSRQISSGNTIY
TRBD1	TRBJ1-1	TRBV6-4	ASNQRDRLKNTEAF
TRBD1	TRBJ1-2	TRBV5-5	ASSPRQGQGIRGYT
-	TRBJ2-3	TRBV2	ASKFGGLVGTDTQY
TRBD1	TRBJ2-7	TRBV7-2	ASSSSYTGDEQY
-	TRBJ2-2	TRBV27	ASQRQGGTGELF
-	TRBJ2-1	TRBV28	ASRGYNEQF
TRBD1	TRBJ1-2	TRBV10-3	ATLDRGGGGYT